This T cell receptor (beta chain) is drawn from a study of T cells after yellow fever vaccination. Turning to the study itself: Preparation used SMART-Seq v4 Ultra Low Input for the low-cell-number fractions. Study-wide results and caveats: Subsequent booster samples again held most clones from primary vaccination (roughly 96% CD4, roughly 90% CD8). The secondary response showed a weaker magnitude and a faster peak, day 5 versus 15. Sorted repertoires could include abundant contaminating clonotypes from bulk cells.

This clonotype has only a few counts. Antigen specificity is unknown. The V gene's germline CDR1 is MGHRA and CDR2 YSYEKL. Trimming took off 2 bases at V and 4 bases at J, with 11 bases between the two ends. The CDR3 covers 14 residues. TCRdb recomputed calls from the 5' RACE reads with MiXCR, one row per CDR3 protein. The data show 95,000 to 100,000 distinct CDR3 sequences, roughly 5.8% seen once. The receptor's source is a man younger than 35 who received the YFV17D yellow fever vaccine. This specimen was CD8+ T cells sorted from PBMCs, taken 10 days after the yellow fever booster vaccination. The chain employs TRBV4-1 and TRBJ1-2; maybe TRBD1 (5 bases). CDR3 in DNA: TGCGCCAGCAGCCAAAGCTTGGGGGGCTATGGCTACACCTTC. Protein product: CASSQSLGGYGYTF.